The clone carrying this T cell receptor (beta chain) was recorded at least ten times. Its specificity is not known. The data stem from a study of T cells in Graves' hyperthyroidism and ophthalmopathy. The CDR3 totals 16 residues. The V gene lost 6 bases and the J gene lost 5 bases, with 22 bases spanning the gap. Germline CDR1 reads SNHLY; CDR2 reads FYNNEI. Graves' hyperthyroidism was deemed stable given no ophthalmopathy progression within 18 months. Aged 18 to 65, the patients had hyperthyroidism that was newly diagnosed and had lasted under 2 months. Study outcomes and limitations: Blood held most thyroid clonotypes expanded above 0.001 frequency.

It was RNA transcripts that yielded the amplified TCR beta CDR3 regions. Primed by the HTBI set, a first-round RT-PCR was run on the TCR CDR3. TCRdb ran MiXCR on the multiplex PCR reads and lists one entry per CDR3 protein. The sample records 400,000 to 500,000 distinct CDR3 sequences, 13% to 15% being singletons. The TCR was taken from a woman aged 18 to 35 with Graves' hyperthyroidism. The chain links TRBV2 to TRBJ1-1; TRBD1 is a possible D gene (6 bases). Sequencing input: blood. The CDR3 DNA sequence: TGTGCCAGCAGCCTCGCACCCAGGGGATCGGGTACTGAAGCTTTCTTT. This sequence encodes CASSLAPRGSGTEAFF.